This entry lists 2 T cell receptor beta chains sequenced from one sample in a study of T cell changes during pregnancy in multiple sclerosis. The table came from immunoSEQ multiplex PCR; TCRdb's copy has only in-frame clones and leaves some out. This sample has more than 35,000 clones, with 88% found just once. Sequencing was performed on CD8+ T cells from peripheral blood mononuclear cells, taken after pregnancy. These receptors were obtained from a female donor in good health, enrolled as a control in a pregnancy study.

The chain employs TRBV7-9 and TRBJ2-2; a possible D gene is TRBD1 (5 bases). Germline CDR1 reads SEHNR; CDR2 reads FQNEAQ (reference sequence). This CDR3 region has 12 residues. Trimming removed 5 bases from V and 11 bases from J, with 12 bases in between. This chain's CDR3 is CASSGSGPELFF. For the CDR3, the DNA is TGTGCCAGCAGCGGGTCAGGGCCTGAGCTGTTTTTT.

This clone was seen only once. CDR3 region: CASRLTSGTDTQYF. The DNA for the CDR3 is TGTGCCAGCAGACTGACTAGCGGCACAGATACGCAGTATTTT. The V gene is TRBV6-4, the J gene TRBJ2-3; TRBD2 matches at 8 bases. Germline loops: CDR1 MRHNA, CDR2 SNTAGT. J was trimmed by 1 base and V by 6 bases; bases with no gene match: 3. This CDR3 contains 14 residues.